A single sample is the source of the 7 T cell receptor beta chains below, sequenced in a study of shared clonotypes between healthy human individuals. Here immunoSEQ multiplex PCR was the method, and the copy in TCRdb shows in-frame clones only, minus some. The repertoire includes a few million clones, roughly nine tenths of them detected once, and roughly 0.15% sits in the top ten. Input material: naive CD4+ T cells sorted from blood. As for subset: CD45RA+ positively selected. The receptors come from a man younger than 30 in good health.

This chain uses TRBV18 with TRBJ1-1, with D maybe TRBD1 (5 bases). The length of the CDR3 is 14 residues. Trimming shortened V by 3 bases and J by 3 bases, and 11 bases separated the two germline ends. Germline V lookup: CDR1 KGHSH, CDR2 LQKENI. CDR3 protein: CASSPGGMDTEAFF. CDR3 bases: TGTGCCAGCTCACCGGGGGGTATGGACACTGAAGCTTTCTTT.

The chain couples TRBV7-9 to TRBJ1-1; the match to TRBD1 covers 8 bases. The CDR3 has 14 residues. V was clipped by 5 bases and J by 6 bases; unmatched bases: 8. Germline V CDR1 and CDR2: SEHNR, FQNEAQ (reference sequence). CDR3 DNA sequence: TGTGCCAGCAGCGAGACAGGGGCTGGCGCTGAAGCTTTCTTT. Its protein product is CASSETGAGAEAFF.

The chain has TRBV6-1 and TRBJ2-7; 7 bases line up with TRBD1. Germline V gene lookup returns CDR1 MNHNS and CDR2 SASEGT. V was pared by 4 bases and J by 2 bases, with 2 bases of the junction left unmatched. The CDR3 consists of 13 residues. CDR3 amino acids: CASSVGTAYEQYF. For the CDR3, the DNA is TGTGCCAGCAGTGTGGGGACAGCCTACGAGCAGTACTTC.

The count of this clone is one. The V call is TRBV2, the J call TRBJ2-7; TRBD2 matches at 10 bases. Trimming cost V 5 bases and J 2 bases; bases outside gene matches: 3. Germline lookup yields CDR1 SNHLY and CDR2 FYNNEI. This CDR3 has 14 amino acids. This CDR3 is CASSLLAGPYEQYF. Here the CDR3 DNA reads TGTGCCAGCAGTTTACTAGCGGGGCCCTACGAGCAGTACTTC.

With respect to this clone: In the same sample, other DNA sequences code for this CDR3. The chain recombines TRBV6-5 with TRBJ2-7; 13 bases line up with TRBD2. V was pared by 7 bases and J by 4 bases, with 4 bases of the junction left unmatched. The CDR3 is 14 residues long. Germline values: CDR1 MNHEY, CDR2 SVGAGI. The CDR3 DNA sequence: TGTGCCAGCAAAACTAGCGGGGGGGCTTACGAGCAGTACTTC. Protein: CASKTSGGAYEQYF.

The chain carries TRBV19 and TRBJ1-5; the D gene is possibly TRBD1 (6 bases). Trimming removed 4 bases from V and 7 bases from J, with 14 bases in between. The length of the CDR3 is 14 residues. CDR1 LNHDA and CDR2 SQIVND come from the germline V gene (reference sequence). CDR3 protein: CASSRTDRLQPQHF. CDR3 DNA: TGTGCCAGTAGTAGAACAGACAGGCTACAGCCCCAGCATTTT.

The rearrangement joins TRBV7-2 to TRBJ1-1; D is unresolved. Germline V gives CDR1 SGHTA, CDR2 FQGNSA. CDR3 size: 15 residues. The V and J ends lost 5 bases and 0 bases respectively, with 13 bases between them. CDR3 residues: CASSRAAPLNTEAFF. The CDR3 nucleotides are TGTGCCAGCAGCCGAGCGGCACCGTTGAACACTGAAGCTTTCTTT.